What follows describes a single T cell receptor (beta chain). Using a J-beta primer mix together with a sample-barcoded 5' primer, a second PCR was run for roughly 6 to 11 cycles. TCRdb passed the 5' RACE reads through MiXCR, listing each CDR3 protein once. Among 550,000 to 750,000 distinct CDR3 sequences listed, around 21% were seen once. Looked up from germline, CDR1 is LGHNA and CDR2 is YSLEER. V shed 0 bases, J shed 0 bases, and the junction held 5 bases outside the gene matches. The CDR3 consists of 19 residues. The data belong to a study of blood T cells in healthy people across ages. This sequence was found in a man between 65 and 80 years old in good health. The sample comprised blood. The chain couples TRBV4-3 to TRBJ2-1, with 13 bases aligning to TRBD2. CDR3 nucleotides: TGCGCCAGCAGCCAAGAGGGACTAGCGGGATCGCACTCCTACAATGAGCAGTTCTTC. It translates to CASSQEGLAGSHSYNEQFF.